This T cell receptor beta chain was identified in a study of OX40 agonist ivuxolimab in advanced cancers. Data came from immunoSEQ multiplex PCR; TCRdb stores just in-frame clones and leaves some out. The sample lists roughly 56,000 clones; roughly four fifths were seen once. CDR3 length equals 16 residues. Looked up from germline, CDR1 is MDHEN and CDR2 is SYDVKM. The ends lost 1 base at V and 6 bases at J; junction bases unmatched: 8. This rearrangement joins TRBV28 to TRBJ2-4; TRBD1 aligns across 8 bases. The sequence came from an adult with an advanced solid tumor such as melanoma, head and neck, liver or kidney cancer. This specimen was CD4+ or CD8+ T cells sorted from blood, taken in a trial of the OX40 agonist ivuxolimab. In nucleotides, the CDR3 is TGTGCCAGCAGTTTATTGGCAGGGGGCGCGATAAACATTCAGTACTTC. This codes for CASSLLAGGAINIQYF.